A selection of T cell receptor beta chains follows, all from one sample in a study of T cell responses to AZD1222 COVID-19 vaccine. Clones were read by immunoSEQ multiplex PCR, and TCRdb kept only the in-frame ones, dropping some. Among approximately 120,000 clones, roughly 87% were seen once, and the ten largest hold about 13%. Source: peripheral blood, taken on day 0 of MenACWY control vaccination. The receptors here all came from an adult in good health. CDR3s include the opening cysteine and the closing phenylalanine or tryptophan. D genes are given only for firm matches. The size field is filled for only some rows; it gives once, few, many or a size class.

CDR3nt | CDR3aa | j_gene | v_gene | abundance | len | d_gene
TGTGCCAGCAGCACACCCTGGGGCAGCAGGAGCTCCTACGAGCAGTACTTC | CASSTPWGSRSSYEQYF | TRBJ2-7 | TRBV28 | - | 17 | -
TGTGCCAGCTGGTCAGGTAGCAATCAGCCCCAGCATTTT | CASWSGSNQPQHF | TRBJ1-5 | TRBV2 | once | 13 | -
TGTGCCAGCAGTTTGGGTCCACCGGGTAATACGCAGTATTTT | CASSLGPPGNTQYF | TRBJ2-3 | TRBV27 | - | 14 | -
TGCGCCAGCAGTCACCAAGGAAATTTGGGGGGGCCTGAAGCTTTCTTT | CASSHQGNLGGPEAFF | TRBJ1-1 | TRBV4-1 | - | 16 | -
TGTGCCAGCAGCCTGACAGGCTTTTCGAACACCGGGGAGCTGTTTTTT | CASSLTGFSNTGELFF | TRBJ2-2 | TRBV7-3 | - | 16 | -
TGTGCCATCAACGGCGAGGGAGAGACCCAGTACTTC | CAINGEGETQYF | TRBJ2-5 | TRBV10-3 | - | 12 | -
TGTGCCAGCAGGACCGGGACTAGCGGGTCGAACACCGGGGAGCTGTTTTTT | CASRTGTSGSNTGELFF | TRBJ2-2 | TRBV7-9 | - | 17 | TRBD2
TGTGCCAGCAGCTTAGTGGCAGCGGCTGGAAACACCATATATTTT | CASSLVAAAGNTIYF | TRBJ1-3 | TRBV7-2 | - | 15 | -
TGCGCCAGCAGCCCGGATGGGAGGAAAGCTTTTAACTATGGCTACACCTTC | CASSPDGRKAFNYGYTF | TRBJ1-2 | TRBV5-1 | - | 17 | -
TGTGCCAGCTCACGGACTAGCGGGAGGTCGGCCGGGGAGCTGTTTTTT | CASSRTSGRSAGELFF | TRBJ2-2 | TRBV18 | - | 16 | TRBD2
TGTGCCAGCAGCCAACTTCAGGGAGTCGGCTACGAGCAGTACTTC | CASSQLQGVGYEQYF | TRBJ2-7 | TRBV4-2 | - | 15 | -
TGCGCCAGCAGCCAATCCCGCGGGACTAGCGTTTCGATCTTC | CASSQSRGTSVSIF | TRBJ2-1 | TRBV4-3 | - | 14 | TRBD2
TGCGCCAGCAGCCAAGATACGTCCGGTGAAGAGACCCAGTACTTC | CASSQDTSGEETQYF | TRBJ2-5 | TRBV4-3 | - | 15 | -
TGCGCCAGCAGCCCAAAGACTAACTATAATTCACCCCTCCACTTT | CASSPKTNYNSPLHF | TRBJ1-6 | TRBV4-3 | - | 15 | -
TGTGCCAGCAGTTTACAGAACACCGGGGAGCTGTTTTTT | CASSLQNTGELFF | TRBJ2-2 | TRBV28 | - | 13 | -
TGTGCCAGCAGTCTCGGACTCCCCTACCTGTCCGAGCAGTACTTC | CASSLGLPYLSEQYF | TRBJ2-7 | TRBV2 | - | 15 | -
TGTGCCACCAGCAGAGAATTGGGGGGAAACTATGGCTACACCTTC | CATSRELGGNYGYTF | TRBJ1-2 | TRBV15 | few | 15 | -
TGTGCCAGCAGCTTAGACTTCTGGGTTCAGCCCCAGCATTTT | CASSLDFWVQPQHF | TRBJ1-5 | TRBV7-2 | - | 14 | -
TGTGCCAGTAGGCGACAGGGACTAGGTCATGGTGAGCAGTTCTTC | CASRRQGLGHGEQFF | TRBJ2-1 | TRBV19 | - | 15 | -
TGTGCCAGCAGTCGGGGTGGGGAAACTTACTATGGCTACACCTTC | CASSRGGETYYGYTF | TRBJ1-2 | TRBV13 | - | 15 | -
TGTGCCAGCAGTTTGGGACGGCGTAATGAAAAACTGTTTTTT | CASSLGRRNEKLFF | TRBJ1-4 | TRBV6-5 | - | 14 | -
TGCAGCGTTGTGAGCGGGGGCCTCTTTTTCTTT | CSVVSGGLFFF | TRBJ1-1 | TRBV29-1 | - | 11 | -
TGTGCCAGCAGTTACTCGACGCAGGGGGTAGGTTCACCCCTCCACTTT | CASSYSTQGVGSPLHF | TRBJ1-6 | TRBV6-5 | - | 16 | TRBD1
TGTGCCAGCACCCGCGGCCCCGACAGGTTTAGCTCTGGAAACACCATATATTTT | CASTRGPDRFSSGNTIYF | TRBJ1-3 | TRBV7-2 | - | 18 | -
TGTGCCAGCAGTGATTCCTCGGGACTAGCTTCCAAAAACATTCAGTACTTC | CASSDSSGLASKNIQYF | TRBJ2-4 | TRBV2 | - | 17 | TRBD2
TGTGCCAGCAGTTTTTCGGTCTCCGGGGACACTGAAGCTTTCTTT | CASSFSVSGDTEAFF | TRBJ1-1 | TRBV27 | once | 15 | -
TGCGCCAGCAGCGGCGACGGGACAGGGGGCAGTTCACCCCTCCACTTT | CASSGDGTGGSSPLHF | TRBJ1-6 | TRBV5-1 | once | 16 | TRBD1
TGTGCCAGCAGGACAGGGGGGGCTGAAGCTTTCTTT | CASRTGGAEAFF | TRBJ1-1 | TRBV6-6 | - | 12 | TRBD1
TGTGCCAGCAGTTACGATGCAGGGGTGCGGGGCTACACCTTC | CASSYDAGVRGYTF | TRBJ1-2 | TRBV6-2/TRBV6-3 | - | 14 | -
TGTGCCAGCAGCCTACAGGGTTTCGGCACTGAAGCTTTCTTT | CASSLQGFGTEAFF | TRBJ1-1 | TRBV7-2 | - | 14 | -
TGCAGTGCAAGTAAAACAGGGCTTGGCACCGGGGAGCTGTTTTTT | CSASKTGLGTGELFF | TRBJ2-2 | TRBV20-1 | - | 15 | -
TGCAGTGCTAGACTCGCTGAAGCTTTCTTT | CSARLAEAFF | TRBJ1-1 | TRBV20-1 | - | 10 | -
TGTGCCAGCAGCTCAGGTTTCAATCAGCCCCAGCATTTT | CASSSGFNQPQHF | TRBJ1-5 | TRBV12-3/TRBV12-4 | - | 13 | -
TGTGCCAGCAGCTTAGCCCAGGGTCAAGTTTCTGAAGCTTTCTTT | CASSLAQGQVSEAFF | TRBJ1-1 | TRBV7-9 | - | 15 | -
TGTGCCAGCAGTCCGGCAATCCCCCCACTTTTTTTT | CASSPAIPPLFF | TRBJ1-1 | TRBV3-1/TRBV3-2 | - | 12 | -
TGCGCCAGCAGCTTGGCCGTAGCGGGGGTGCAAGAGACCCAGTACTTC | CASSLAVAGVQETQYF | TRBJ2-5 | TRBV5-1 | - | 16 | TRBD2
TGCAGCGCGGTTGATTCGGCGGGGGGCTACACCTTC | CSAVDSAGGYTF | TRBJ1-2 | TRBV29-1 | - | 12 | -
TGTGCCAGCAGCAAAGGGGTTACCGGTGAAAAACTGTTTTTT | CASSKGVTGEKLFF | TRBJ1-4 | TRBV7-9 | - | 14 | -
TGCGCCAGCAGCTTGTCAGGGGAAGCTTTCTTT | CASSLSGEAFF | TRBJ1-1 | TRBV5-1 | - | 11 | -
TGTGCCAGCAGCCTTGACTCAGGGGCAACTAATGAAAAACTGTTTTTT | CASSLDSGATNEKLFF | TRBJ1-4 | TRBV6-2/TRBV6-3 | - | 16 | -
TGTGCCAGCAGCCAAGATAGCGGGAGCTACAATGAGCAGTTCTTC | CASSQDSGSYNEQFF | TRBJ2-1 | TRBV4-2 | - | 15 | TRBD2
TGTGCCAGCAGCCCGACTAGCGGTAGATACGAGCAGTACTTC | CASSPTSGRYEQYF | TRBJ2-7 | TRBV7-2 | - | 14 | TRBD2
TGTGCCAGCAGTTACTCGGGGGCGGGGAATTCACCCCTCCACTTT | CASSYSGAGNSPLHF | TRBJ1-6 | TRBV6-5 | - | 15 | -
TGTGCCAGCAGCCTAATCCCGGAAAAACTGTTTTTT | CASSLIPEKLFF | TRBJ1-4 | TRBV7-9 | - | 12 | -